Below, 32 T cell receptor beta chains from the same sample are listed, as sequenced in a study of shared clonotypes between healthy human individuals. Sequencing was performed with immunoSEQ multiplex PCR; in TCRdb, only in-frame clones are kept and a portion is missing. The table lists 850,000 to 1,100,000 clones, 70% to 85% of them singletons. Sequenced input: memory CD4+ T cells from PBMCs. The subset was: CD45RA-negative fraction. Source of these receptors: a man aged 18 to 35 in good health. Some clones in this sample may be carry-over from other donors' samples.

The chain uses TRBV18 and TRBJ2-1, with D possibly matching TRBD2 (5 bases). The germline CDR1 and CDR2 sequences are KGHSH and LQKENI. The CDR3 has 14 amino acids. Trimming removed 0 bases at V and 6 bases at J, with 9 bases between. CDR3 region: CASSPPRVRNEQFF. CDR3 coding DNA: TGTGCCAGCTCACCACCGAGGGTTCGCAATGAGCAGTTCTTC. The full variable domain, its missing parts supplied by reference TRBV18 and TRBJ2-1, is NAGVMQNPRHLVRRRGQEARLRCSPMKGHSHVYWYRQLPEEGLKFMVYLQKENIIDESGMPKERFSAEFPKEGPSILRIQQVVRGDSAAYFCASSPPRVRNEQFFGPGTRLTVL.

The V call is TRBV5-4, the J call TRBJ2-7; 8 nucleotides match TRBD2. The CDR3 runs 14 residues. The germline V gene encodes CDR1 SGHNT and CDR2 YYREEE (reference sequence). Germline trimming cut 4 bases from V and 3 bases from J; bases unmatched to any gene: 6. CDR3: CASSPQRENYEQYF. For the CDR3, the DNA is TGTGCCAGCAGCCCCCAGCGGGAGAACTACGAGCAGTACTTC.

The chain joins TRBV10-2 to TRBJ2-7, with TRBD2 identical over 11 bases. Per germline, CDR1 WSHSY and CDR2 SAAADI. There are 17 residues in the CDR3. V trimming: 6 bases; J trimming: 3 bases; junction bases outside the gene matches: 13. CDR3 nucleotides: TGCGCCAGCAGAGAATCAACCCCCGGGACTAGCGGCTACGAGCAGTACTTC. This codes for CASRESTPGTSGYEQYF.

The gene calls are TRBV11-2 and TRBJ1-1, with no clear D. This CDR3 is 14 amino acids long. Trimming removed 0 bases from V and 11 bases from J, with 16 bases in between. Germline-derived CDR1 and CDR2 are SGHAT and FQNNGV. The CDR3 DNA follows: TGTGCCAGCAGCTTAGATTGGGTCAGTTTCGAGGCTTTCTTT. This sequence encodes CASSLDWVSFEAFF.

The CDR3 DNA reads TGTGCCTGGAGTTCCCCCGGCAGGGGAATTGATGACACCGGGGAGCTGTTTTTT. Residues: CAWSSPGRGIDDTGELFF. The chain recombines TRBV30 with TRBJ2-2; possible D gene TRBD1, 6 bases. V was cut by 2 bases and J by 3 bases, with 22 bases left in between. The CDR3 extends over 18 amino acids. The germline CDR1 and CDR2 sequences are GTSNPN and SVGIG (reference sequence).

The V gene is TRBV28, the J gene TRBJ2-7, with TRBD1 matching 9 bases. Losses at the gene ends were 7 bases for V and 0 bases for J; bases not matched to a gene: 7. In germline, CDR1 is MDHEN, CDR2 SYDVKM. This CDR3 has 15 amino acids. CDR3 DNA sequence: TGTGCCAGCACCGAGGACAGGGGCCGCTCCTACGAGCAGTACTTC. Translation: CASTEDRGRSYEQYF.

The V and J genes are TRBV2 and TRBJ2-1; D could derive from TRBD1 or TRBD2 (5 bases each). V shed 6 bases and J shed 3 bases, with 24 bases lying between them. Germline CDR1 is SNHLY and CDR2 is FYNNEI. CDR3 size: 18 residues. This chain's CDR3 is CASSFPRDPSANYNEQFF. The DNA for the CDR3 is TGTGCCAGCAGCTTTCCTCGGGACCCAAGCGCGAACTACAATGAGCAGTTCTTC.

The CDR3: CASSILDSPYGYTF. The CDR3 DNA follows: TGTGCCAGTAGTATCTTGGACAGCCCCTATGGCTACACCTTC. The rearrangement links TRBV19 to TRBJ1-2, with D possibly TRBD1 on 6 matching bases. Germline-derived CDR1 and CDR2 are LNHDA and SQIVND (reference sequence). The CDR3 contains 14 residues. The V and J ends lost 3 bases and 4 bases respectively, with 12 bases between them.

The J gene is TRBJ1-1, the V gene TRBV5-1; tentative D call: TRBD1 (5 bases). Germline CDR1 is SGHRS and CDR2 is YFSETQ. The CDR3 covers 15 residues. Trimming pared 1 base from V and 1 base from J, leaving 11 bases between. The chain's CDR3 is CASSLLGPRNTEAFF. As DNA, the CDR3 is TGCGCCAGCAGCTTGCTGGGACCGAGGAACACTGAAGCTTTCTTT.

The chain joins TRBV11-2 to TRBJ1-4; TRBD1 aligns across 7 bases. In germline, CDR1 is SGHAT, CDR2 FQNNGV. The CDR3 has 13 amino acids. V lost 9 bases, J lost 5 bases, and 6 bases stayed unmatched. CDR3 in DNA: TGTGCCAGTAACCGCAGGGGGAATGAAAAACTGTTTTTT. Its protein is CASNRRGNEKLFF.

This sequence joins TRBV29-1 and TRBJ1-2; the match to TRBD1 covers 7 bases. With 2 bases clipped from V and 3 bases from J, the junction kept 3 bases outside the gene matches. The CDR3 consists of 13 residues. CDR1 and CDR2 from the germline V gene are SQVTM and ANQGSEA. The CDR3 bases are TGCAGCGTTGAAAGGACAGGTGACTATGGCTACACCTTC. Translation gives CSVERTGDYGYTF.

As concerns this clone: An end of the junction does not agree with germline; a read error may underlie this. This chain connects TRBV18 to TRBJ1-5; D is uncertain. CDR1 and CDR2 from the germline V gene are KGHSH and LQKENI. This CDR3 spans 15 amino acids. The CDR3 is CASSPVAGSNQPQHF. The CDR3 coding sequence is TGTGCCAGTTCACCCGTGGCGGGTAGCAATCAGCCCCAGCATTTT.

The rearrangement links TRBV27 to TRBJ2-7; 7 bases map to TRBD2. CDR1 and CDR2 (germline): MNHEY, SMNVEV (reference sequence). The J segment lost 3 bases and the V segment lost 4 bases, leaving 9 bases of the junction unmatched. This CDR3 has 15 amino acids. This CDR3 is CASSSRSSGNYEQYF. DNA for the CDR3: TGTGCCAGCAGTTCGAGATCCAGCGGGAACTACGAGCAGTACTTC.

Regarding this clone: The junction departs from the called germline gene at one end, perhaps through a read error. The V gene is TRBV19, the J gene TRBJ2-6; D may correspond to TRBD1 or TRBD2 (5 bases each). CDR3 length: 16 residues. CDR1 and CDR2 from the germline V gene are LNHDA and SQIVND (reference sequence). Written as DNA, the CDR3 is TGTGCCAGTAGTCCCGGGACCCTCTCTGGGGCCAACATCCTGACTTTC. It specifies CASSPGTLSGANILTF. Full variable domain (remainder filled in from reference TRBV19 and TRBJ2-6): DGGITQSPKYLFRKEGQNVTLSCEQNLNHDAMYWYRQDPGQGLRLIYYSQIVNDFQKGDIAEGYSVSREKKESFPLTVTSAQKNPTAFYLCASSPGTLSGANILTFGAGSRLTVL.

V and J are TRBV27 and TRBJ2-5, with TRBD2 identical over 7 bases. This CDR3 has 14 amino acids. V gave up 2 bases and J gave up 7 bases; unmatched junction bases: 7. The germline V gene encodes CDR1 MNHEY and CDR2 SMNVEV (reference sequence). The CDR3 spells CASSLTVGGATQYF. The CDR3 DNA reads TGTGCCAGCAGTTTAACCGTGGGAGGGGCGACCCAGTACTTC.

The chain links TRBV27 to TRBJ2-7, with D possibly matching TRBD1 (6 bases). The CDR3 contains 13 residues. Trimming shortened V by 4 bases and J by 6 bases, and 13 bases separated the two germline ends. Germline V gene data show CDR1 as MNHEY and CDR2 as SMNVEV (reference sequence). CDR3 DNA sequence: TGTGCCAGCAGTTACCGCAGAGGGGGCGAGCAGTACTTC. Encoded protein: CASSYRRGGEQYF.

The chain carries TRBV2 and TRBJ1-2, with D unclear. The ends were cut back, 3 bases at V and 0 bases at J, with 8 bases in the middle. The CDR3 spans 14 residues. Germline V gene data show CDR1 as SNHLY and CDR2 as FYNNEI. The CDR3 here is CASSDGAPNYGYTF. The CDR3, as DNA: TGTGCCAGCAGTGACGGCGCCCCTAACTATGGCTACACCTTC.

This clone was counted a single time. The chain uses TRBV5-6 and TRBJ2-5; possibly TRBD2 for D (5 bases). V was shortened by 4 bases and J by 0 bases, with 10 bases between the two germline ends. Looked up from germline, CDR1 is SGHDT and CDR2 is YYEEEE. CDR3 length: 14 residues. CDR3 region: CASSEGRYQETQYF. The CDR3 nucleotides are TGTGCCAGCAGCGAGGGAAGGTACCAAGAGACCCAGTACTTC.

The chain carries TRBV27 and TRBJ1-3, with D perhaps TRBD1 (5 bases). Germline-derived CDR1 and CDR2 are MNHEY and SMNVEV (reference sequence). The CDR3 extends over 15 amino acids. V lost 6 bases and J 0 bases, leaving 12 bases between the germline ends. As DNA, the CDR3 is TGTGCCAGCAGGACCAGGGTAGGCTCTGGAAACACCATATATTTT. It encodes CASRTRVGSGNTIYF.

This clone appeared a single time. A junction end diverges from the germline sequence, so it may reflect a read error. This chain joins TRBV6-1 and TRBJ2-7, with D perhaps given as TRBD1 or TRBD2 (5 bases each). From germline, CDR1 is MNHNS and CDR2 SASEGT. This CDR3 comprises 12 residues. CDR3 sequence (DNA): TGTGCCAGCAGTGCGAGCAGAGGGGTTGGGCACTTC. Translated: CASSASRGVGHF.

This chain connects TRBV11-2 to TRBJ2-3; tentative D call: TRBD2 (6 bases). Trimming took 5 bases from V and 2 from J, leaving 11 bases between them. The CDR3 length is 14 residues. Germline V gene data show CDR1 as SGHAT and CDR2 as FQNNGV. CDR3 protein: CASSRSGVTDTQYF. DNA of the CDR3: TGTGCCAGCAGCCGTAGCGGAGTCACAGATACGCAGTATTTT.

This sequence joins TRBV5-8 and TRBJ2-7, with TRBD2 matching over 7 bases. The germline V gene has CDR1 SGHTS and CDR2 YDEGEE. With 1 base clipped from V and 1 base from J, the junction kept 14 bases outside the gene matches. The CDR3 extends over 18 amino acids. The CDR3 nucleotides are TGTGCCAGCAGCTTGTATCGCTCCGGGAGGCCCGAGTCCTACGAGCAGTACTTC. Its translation: CASSLYRSGRPESYEQYF. Using reference TRBV5-8 and TRBJ2-7 for the parts outside the CDR3, the full variable domain is EAGVTQSPTHLIKTRGQQATLRCSPISGHTSVYWYQQALGLGLQFLLWYDEGEERNRGNFPPRFSGRQFPNYSSELNVNALELEDSALYLCASSLYRSGRPESYEQYFGPGTRLTVT.

This clone was picked up one time. The J gene is TRBJ2-7, the V gene TRBV4-1, with TRBD2 identical over 7 bases. CDR3 size: 18 residues. The V gene's germline CDR1 is MGHRA and CDR2 YSYEKL. The trim removed 1 base at V and 1 base at J, leaving 13 bases unmatched. The CDR3: CASSQGTQAGRGSYEQYF. CDR3 bases: TGCGCCAGCAGCCAAGGGACCCAAGCGGGAAGGGGATCCTACGAGCAGTACTTC.

V and J are TRBV7-9 and TRBJ1-4; 9 bases agree with TRBD1. This CDR3 comprises 18 residues. Germline-derived CDR1 and CDR2 are SEHNR and FQNEAQ (reference sequence). V lost 1 base to trimming and J lost 4 bases; unmatched junction nucleotides: 10. The CDR3 loop reads CASSLGSQGARSNEKLFF. The CDR3 DNA sequence: TGTGCCAGCAGCTTAGGATCACAGGGGGCGCGTAGTAATGAAAAACTGTTTTTT.

This clone was detected only once. The chain recombines TRBV5-1 with TRBJ2-3; TRBD1 or TRBD2 may be the D gene (5 bases each). Germline lookup yields CDR1 SGHRS and CDR2 YFSETQ. V shed 0 bases and J shed 0 bases, with 11 bases lying between them. This CDR3 is 16 amino acids long. This CDR3 reads CASSLGGVESTDTQYF. The CDR3 nucleotides are TGCGCCAGCAGCTTGGGAGGGGTAGAAAGCACAGATACGCAGTATTTT.

The CDR3 coding sequence is TGTGCCAGCAGGTGTCCGTGCGGGAGGATGAGGGAGCAGTACTTC. This codes for CASRCPCGRMREQYF. The V gene is TRBV21-1, the J gene TRBJ2-7; TRBD2, the table's D call, lacks a check against the DNA. TRBV21-1 is given as a pseudogene. The CDR3 is 15 amino acids.

Points on this clone: The sample carries other DNA sequences with the same CDR3. V usage is TRBV7-2 and J usage is TRBJ2-7; TRBD2 aligns across 10 bases. The CDR3 consists of 16 residues. Germline values: CDR1 SGHTA, CDR2 FQGNSA. J was trimmed by 0 bases and V by 1 base; bases with no gene match: 3. This CDR3 is CASSLVRTSGSYEQYF. CDR3 nucleotides: TGTGCCAGCAGCTTAGTGCGGACTAGCGGCTCCTACGAGCAGTACTTC.

The CDR3 region has the DNA TGTGCAAGTCGCTTAGCGGGCCCCTTC. The encoded protein is CASRLAGPF. V and J are TRBV12-2 and TRBJ2-7; the D call of TRBD1 is as the table states it, not checked on the DNA. TRBV12-2 is marked as a pseudogene. The CDR3 is 9 residues long.

V usage is TRBV18 and J usage is TRBJ2-7; 12 bases map to TRBD2. Germline trimming cut 3 bases from V and 1 base from J; bases unmatched to any gene: 4. Germline-derived CDR1 and CDR2 are KGHSH and LQKENI. The CDR3 extends over 16 amino acids. CDR3 sequence (DNA): TGTGCCAGCTCACCTCGACTAGCGGGAGCATCCTACGAGCAGTACTTC. It is translated as CASSPRLAGASYEQYF.

The chain carries TRBV27 and TRBJ1-1; a weak D match, TRBD1 (6 bases). V was cut by 7 bases and J by 5 bases, with 14 bases left in between. This CDR3 region has 13 residues. Germline-derived CDR1 and CDR2 are MNHEY and SMNVEV (reference sequence). DNA of the CDR3: TGTGCCAGCACGGCGGGGAGGGGGACTGAAGCTTTCTTT. This sequence encodes CASTAGRGTEAFF.

With respect to this clone: Mismatch with germline at one junction end may stem from a read error. The rearrangement uses TRBV6-5 and TRBJ2-1; 9 bases match TRBD2. This CDR3 comprises 15 residues. Germline V gene sequence: CDR1 MNHEY, CDR2 SVGAGI. CDR3 residues: CASTSFAGGPGEQFF. The CDR3 DNA follows: TGTGCCAGCACCTCCTTTGCGGGAGGGCCGGGGGAGCAATTCTTC.

Here the CDR3 DNA reads TGTGCCTGGAGTGTACGTAGCGGGAGTTACAATGAGCAGTTCTTC. It is translated as CAWSVRSGSYNEQFF. The gene calls are TRBV30 and TRBJ2-1, with 9 positions matching TRBD2. Unmatched junction bases numbered 4, after V lost 0 bases and J lost 4 bases. Per germline, CDR1 GTSNPN and CDR2 SVGIG (reference sequence). CDR3 length: 15 amino acids. The whole variable domain, remainder taken from reference TRBV30 and TRBJ2-1, is SQTIHQWPATLVQPVGSPLSLECTVEGTSNPNLYWYRQAAGRGLQLLFYSVGIGQISSEVPQNLSASRPQDRQFILSSKKLLLSDSGFYLCAWSVRSGSYNEQFFGPGTRLTVL.